This T cell receptor (beta chain) is drawn from a study of CD8+ T cells in alopecia areata. CDR3 length: 13 amino acids. Trimming removed 4 bases from V and 5 bases from J, with 11 bases in between. Germline V gene sequence: CDR1 MNHEY, CDR2 SMNVEV (reference sequence). Sample treatment: oral pan-JAK inhibitor, 5-10 mg twice daily. After isolation, RNA underwent reverse transcription to generate cDNA as the sequencing template. The data were produced by immunoSEQ multiplex PCR, yet TCRdb's version contains in-frame clones alone and is incomplete. Of roughly 140,000 clones listed, 75% to 85% are singletons.

The source is a human donor with alopecia areata. The chain employs TRBV27 and TRBJ2-5; no clear D. Source: CD8+ T cells sorted from blood, taken at week 4, from a patient treated with tofacitinib. The CDR3 DNA is TGTGCCAGCAGTTCCTTTGAATCGGAGACCCAGTACTTC. It codes for CASSSFESETQYF.